This T cell receptor (beta chain) is drawn from a study of T cell changes during pregnancy in multiple sclerosis. Germline CDR1 reads ENHRY; CDR2 reads SYGVKD. The CDR3 extends over 13 amino acids. V shed 8 bases, J shed 6 bases, and the junction held 8 bases outside the gene matches. Profiling relied on immunoSEQ multiplex PCR, and the TCRdb table lists in-frame clones only, not all of them. The sample lists about 40,000 clones; around nine tenths were seen once. The rearrangement joins TRBV10-3 to TRBJ2-3; TRBD2 matches at 7 bases. The sequences come from peripheral blood, collected before pregnancy. The sequence came from a female donor with multiple sclerosis, enrolled in a pregnancy study. DNA for the CDR3: TGTGCCATCGGCGCGGGAGCGTGGGATACGCAGTATTTT. Protein sequence: CAIGAGAWDTQYF.